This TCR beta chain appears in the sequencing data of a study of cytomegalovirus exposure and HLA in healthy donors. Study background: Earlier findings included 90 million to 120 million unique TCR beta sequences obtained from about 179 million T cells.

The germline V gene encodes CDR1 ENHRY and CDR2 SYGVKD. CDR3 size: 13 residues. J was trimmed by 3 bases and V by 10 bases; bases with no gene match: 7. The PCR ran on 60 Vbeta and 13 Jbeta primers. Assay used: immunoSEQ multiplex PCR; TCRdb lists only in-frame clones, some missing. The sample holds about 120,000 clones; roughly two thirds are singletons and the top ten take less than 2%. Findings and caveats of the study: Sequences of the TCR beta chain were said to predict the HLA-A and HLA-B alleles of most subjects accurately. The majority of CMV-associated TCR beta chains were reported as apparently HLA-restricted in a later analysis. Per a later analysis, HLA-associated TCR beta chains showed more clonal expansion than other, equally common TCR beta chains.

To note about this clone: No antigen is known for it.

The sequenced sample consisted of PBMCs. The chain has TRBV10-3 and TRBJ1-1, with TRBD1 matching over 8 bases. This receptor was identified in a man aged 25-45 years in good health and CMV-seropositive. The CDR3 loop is CATATGADTEAFF. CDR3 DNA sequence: TGTGCCACCGCGACAGGGGCGGACACTGAAGCTTTCTTT.